This TCR beta chain was identified in a study of human T cells and chemical hapten exposure (dated by TCRdb to 2020 to 2023). With respect to the entire study: For sensitization, 2% DPC in acetone was applied to a roughly 2 cm by roughly 2 cm area of upper inner arm skin. Patch testing was performed on the upper back with Finn chambers containing 0.01% DPC, and the patch tests were scored after 6 days according to International Contact Dermatitis Research Group standards. The patient cohort, mostly female, included alopecia areata with under or over 50% scalp involvement, alopecia totalis and alopecia universalis. Twenty-nine alopecia patients gave blood for TCR sequencing at one to four time points (pre-sensitization, 2, 6 and 24 weeks). Blood samples were taken from patients before sensitization (week 0) and then at 2, 6 and about 24 weeks after DPC sensitization. Libraries were combined into a pool for sequencing, and differences in TCR yield between samples came mainly from small differences in library volumes within the pool. In alopecia patients, the study followed how the peripheral blood TCR repertoire changed in vivo over primary and secondary sensitization to diphenylcyclopropenone (DPC), a hapten. Patients additionally received weekly therapeutic DPC doses to the scalp throughout the approximately 25-week study period.

Trimming takes 5 bases from V and 4 bases from J, and the germline ends sit 19 bases apart. Including cysteine and phenylalanine, the CDR3 has 16 amino acids. CDR3 DNA is the only sequence kept; it has 48 bases, read in frame from the first base. Per the germline V gene, SGHTA is the CDR1 and FQGTGA is the CDR2. Beyond this particular receptor, the publication reports: The number of PT1 expanded TCRs positively correlated with patch test score, significant at thresholds 8, 16 and 32 but not 4. Because every patient had alopecia, a presumed autoimmune disease, the patients' immune response might differ from that of healthy individuals. Repeated subsampling changed both the strength of the expansion versus patch-test correlation and the threshold at which that correlation became significant. DPC sensitization did not change how many TCRs were above 1 in 1000 frequency, and no evidence was found of alterations in global repertoire structure. Expanded TCRs formed significantly more large CDR3 similarity clusters than pre-sensitization or healthy control sets, consistent with antigen-driven responses.

Interpreted using the paper, the time point label stands for: patch test 2, 6 weeks after DPC sensitization. The treatment or condition label, as the study defines it: therapeutic diphenylcyclopropenone sensitization with weekly scalp DPC. At each patch-test visit, blood was drawn before the patch test was applied. Eligible patients were aged 18 to 70, diagnosed with alopecia, deemed suitable for DPC therapy, and excluded if pregnant. Total RNA was isolated from unfractionated whole blood collected in Tempus Blood RNA tubes. Notes on this clonotype: Its antigen target is currently unknown. Base qualities are not recorded, but no much larger clone differs from it by a single base.

Library prep was done by RACE. The sample was run on a NextSeq 500. During library preparation, unique molecular identifiers were attached to individual cDNA molecules so that TCRs could be counted quantitatively and reproducibly. Both TCR alpha and TCR beta chains were sequenced from each blood RNA sample. On the authors' methods: Samples had a median of about 96,000 TCRs, with a range from roughly 20,000 to 700,000. V, J and CDR3 annotation of the TCR reads was carried out using the Decombinator software suite. To make PS versus PT1 abundance plots, every sample was subsampled to the same number of TCRs (28,000). Expanded TCRs were defined as absent before sensitization and observed at least eight times at the 2-week time point. Using fastp at Q25 and MiXCR, TCRdb reprocessed the public reads and kept productive beta chains. Identical CDR3 protein sequences are pooled into one entry, listed with their most common genes and DNA. TCRdb's processing, not the study's, gives the V and J calls here. This sample comprises nearly 95,000 distinct CDR3 sequences, 9.5% to 12% of them detected only once. Around 2.2% of the sample is held by the ten biggest clonotypes.

Sample: whole blood, taken in connection with sensitization to the hapten diphenylcyclopropenone (DPC). In this chain, TRBV7-3 is recombined with TRBJ2-3, with the D segment possibly TRBD1 or TRBD2, each aligning over 5 bases. The clonotype comes from a man aged 40-49 years with alopecia areata. Some clones in this sample may be carry-over from other donors' samples. The CDR3 sequence is CASSQGTPYSADTQYF. The nucleotide sequence is given as TGTGCCAGCAGCCAAGGGACCCCCTACTCTGCAGATACGCAGTATTTT.